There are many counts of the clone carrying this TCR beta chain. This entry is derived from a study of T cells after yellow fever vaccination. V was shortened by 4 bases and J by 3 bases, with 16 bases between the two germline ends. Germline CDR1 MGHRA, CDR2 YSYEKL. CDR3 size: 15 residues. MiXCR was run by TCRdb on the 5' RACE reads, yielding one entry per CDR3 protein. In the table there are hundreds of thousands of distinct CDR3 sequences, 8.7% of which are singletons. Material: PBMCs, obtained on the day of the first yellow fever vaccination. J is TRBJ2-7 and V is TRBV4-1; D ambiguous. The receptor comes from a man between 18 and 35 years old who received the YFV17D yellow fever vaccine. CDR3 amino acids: CASSPRVAGDYEQYV. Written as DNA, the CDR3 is TGCGCCAGCAGCCCACGGGTCGCAGGAGACTACGAGCAGTACGTC.